This T cell receptor (beta chain) was found in a study of blood T cells in healthy people across ages. Study background: About one barcoded beta molecule was captured per two T cells (by template switching).

Through a sample-barcoded 5' primer and a J-beta primer mix, a second PCR was run for about 6 to 12 cycles. A single record per CDR3 protein comes from TCRdb applying MiXCR to the 5' RACE reads. Here the sample spans more than 900,000 distinct CDR3 sequences, roughly 24% being singletons. Trimming shortened V by 4 bases and J by 5 bases, and 20 bases separated the two germline ends. Germline lookup yields CDR1 PRHDT and CDR2 FYEKMQ (reference sequence). The CDR3 covers 16 residues. Another study also made use of these data, one on T cells of mothers and their children. That source reports: Per mother, over 8 million TCR beta CDR3 reads were obtained; per child, around 2.9 million. Similar thymic selection effects on TCR recombination output appear in pairs, both related and unrelated.

Sequenced material: blood. The receptor comes from a girl aged 2-10 years in good health. The J gene is TRBJ2-5, the V gene TRBV13; tentative D call: TRBD1 (6 bases). This CDR3 is CASSSQTNRGMETQYF. CDR3 nucleotide sequence: TGTGCCAGCAGCTCACAGACAAATAGGGGGATGGAGACCCAGTACTTC.